This section outlines one T cell receptor beta chain sequence together with its context. Its antigen is unidentified. TCRdb reprocessed the 5' RACE reads via MiXCR and lists one record per CDR3 protein. The data show 200,000 to 250,000 distinct CDR3 sequences, with 7.5% seen just once and under 7% held by the top ten. This entry is derived from a study of identical twins. V lost 8 bases, J lost 3 bases, and 23 bases lay in between. Germline-derived CDR1 and CDR2 are MDHEN and SYDVKM. The CDR3 length is 17 residues. Findings of the study overall: Beta out-of-frame sequences displayed a weaker excess of sharing between twins. Cord blood beta clonotypes that were abundant carried fewer insertions, and memory repertoires showed no such trend.

This sample was shared with a second study, whose subject was yellow fever vaccine responses in identical twins. Per that study: Vaccine T cell responses of twins reportedly seemed partly convergent and partly personalized.

The clonotype comes from a woman aged 18-29 years in good health. V is TRBV28 and J is TRBJ2-1; either TRBD1 or TRBD2 may fit D (6 bases each). Sequenced input: CD8+ T cells sorted from blood. In nucleotides, the CDR3 is TGTGCCAGCCTGACAACGGTACAGGGAGGACTCTACAATGAGCAGTTCTTC. Translation gives CASLTTVQGGLYNEQFF.